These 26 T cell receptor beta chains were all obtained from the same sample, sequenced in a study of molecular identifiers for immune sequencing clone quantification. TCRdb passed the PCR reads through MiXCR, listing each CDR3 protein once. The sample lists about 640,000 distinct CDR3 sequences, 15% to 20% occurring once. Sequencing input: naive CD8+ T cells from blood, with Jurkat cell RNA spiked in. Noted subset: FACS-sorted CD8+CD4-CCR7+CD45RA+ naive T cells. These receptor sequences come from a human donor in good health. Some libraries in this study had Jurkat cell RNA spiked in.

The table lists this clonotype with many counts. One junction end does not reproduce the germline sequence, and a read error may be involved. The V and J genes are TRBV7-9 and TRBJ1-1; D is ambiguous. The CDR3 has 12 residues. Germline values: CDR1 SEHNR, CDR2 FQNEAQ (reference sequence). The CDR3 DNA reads TGCGCCAGCAGCTTGGGTACTACTGAAGCTTTCTTT. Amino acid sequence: CASSLGTTEAFF.

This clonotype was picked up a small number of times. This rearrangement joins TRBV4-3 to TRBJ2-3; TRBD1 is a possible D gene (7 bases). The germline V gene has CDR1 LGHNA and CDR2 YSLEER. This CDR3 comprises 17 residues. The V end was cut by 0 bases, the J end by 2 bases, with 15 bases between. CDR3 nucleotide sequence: TGCGCCAGCAGCCAAGATTGGGGGGACAGCGACACAGATACGCAGTATTTT. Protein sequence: CASSQDWGDSDTDTQYF.

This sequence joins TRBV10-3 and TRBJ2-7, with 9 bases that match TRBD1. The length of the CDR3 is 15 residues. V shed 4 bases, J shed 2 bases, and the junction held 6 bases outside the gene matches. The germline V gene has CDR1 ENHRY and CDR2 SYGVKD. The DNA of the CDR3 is TGTGCCATCAGTGGGGGGGACAGGGTAGCCTACGAGCAGTACTTC. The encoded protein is CAISGGDRVAYEQYF.

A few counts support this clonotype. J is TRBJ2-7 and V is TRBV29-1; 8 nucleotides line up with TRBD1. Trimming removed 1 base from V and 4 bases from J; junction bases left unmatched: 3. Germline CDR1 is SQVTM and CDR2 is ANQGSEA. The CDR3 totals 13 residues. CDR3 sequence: CSVEGTGLYEQYF. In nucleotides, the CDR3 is TGCAGCGTTGAAGGGACAGGGCTTTACGAGCAGTACTTC.

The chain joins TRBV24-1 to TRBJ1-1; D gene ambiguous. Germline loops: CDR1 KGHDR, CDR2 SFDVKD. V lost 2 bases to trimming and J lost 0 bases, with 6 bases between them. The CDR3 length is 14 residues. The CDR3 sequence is CATSDSVVNTEAFF. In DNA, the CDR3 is TGTGCCACCAGTGATTCAGTGGTGAACACTGAAGCTTTCTTT.

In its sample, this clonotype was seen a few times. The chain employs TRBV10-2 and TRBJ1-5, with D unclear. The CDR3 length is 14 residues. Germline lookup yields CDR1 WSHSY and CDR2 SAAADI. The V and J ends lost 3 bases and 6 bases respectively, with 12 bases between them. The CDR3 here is CASSDVGDLQPQHF. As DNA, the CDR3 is TGCGCCAGCAGTGACGTCGGGGATCTTCAGCCCCAGCATTTT.

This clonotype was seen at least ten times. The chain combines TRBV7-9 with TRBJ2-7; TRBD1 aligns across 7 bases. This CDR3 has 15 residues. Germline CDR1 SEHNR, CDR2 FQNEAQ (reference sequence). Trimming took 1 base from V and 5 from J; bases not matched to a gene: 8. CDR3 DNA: TGTGCCAGCAGCTTAGGTGACCAGGGGGTCCACGAGCAGTACTTC. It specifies CASSLGDQGVHEQYF. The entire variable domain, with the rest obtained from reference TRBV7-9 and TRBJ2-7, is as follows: DTGVSQNPRHKITKRGQNVTFRCDPISEHNRLYWYRQTLGQGPEFLTYFQNEAQLEKSRLLSDRFSAERPKGSFSTLEIQRTEQGDSAMYLCASSLGDQGVHEQYFGPGTRLTVT.

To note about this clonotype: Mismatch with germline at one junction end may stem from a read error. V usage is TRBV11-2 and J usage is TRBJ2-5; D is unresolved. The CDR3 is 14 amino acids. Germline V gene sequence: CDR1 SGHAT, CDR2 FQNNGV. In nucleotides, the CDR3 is TGTGCCAGCAGCTTAGAGTACTACCAGGAGACCCAGTGCTTC. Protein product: CASSLEYYQETQCF.

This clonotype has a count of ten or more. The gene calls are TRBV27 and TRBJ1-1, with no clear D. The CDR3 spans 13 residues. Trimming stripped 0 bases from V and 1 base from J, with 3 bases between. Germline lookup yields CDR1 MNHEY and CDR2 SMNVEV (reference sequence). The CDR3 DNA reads TGTGCCAGCAGTTTATCCAGGAACACTGAAGCTTTCTTT. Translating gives CASSLSRNTEAFF.

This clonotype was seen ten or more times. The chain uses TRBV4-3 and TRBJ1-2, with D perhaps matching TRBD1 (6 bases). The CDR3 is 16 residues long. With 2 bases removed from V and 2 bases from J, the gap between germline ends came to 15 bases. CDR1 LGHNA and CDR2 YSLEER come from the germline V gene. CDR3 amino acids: CASSQSVRTENYGYTF. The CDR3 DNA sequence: TGCGCCAGCAGCCAATCCGTTCGGACAGAGAACTATGGCTACACCTTC.

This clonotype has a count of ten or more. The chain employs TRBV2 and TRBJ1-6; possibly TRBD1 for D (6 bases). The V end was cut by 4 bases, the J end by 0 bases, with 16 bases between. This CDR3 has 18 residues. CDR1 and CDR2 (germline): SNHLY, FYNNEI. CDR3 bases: TGTGCCAGCAGTGGGGGACATGCTCTCAACTCCTATAATTCACCCCTCCACTTT. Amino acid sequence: CASSGGHALNSYNSPLHF.

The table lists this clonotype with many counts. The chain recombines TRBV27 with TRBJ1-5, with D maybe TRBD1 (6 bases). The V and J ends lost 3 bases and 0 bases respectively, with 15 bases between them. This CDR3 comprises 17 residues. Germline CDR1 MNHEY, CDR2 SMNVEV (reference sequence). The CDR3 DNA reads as TGTGCCAGCAGTTTGTATTACCAGGGGAATAGCAATCAGCCCCAGCATTTT. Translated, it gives CASSLYYQGNSNQPQHF.

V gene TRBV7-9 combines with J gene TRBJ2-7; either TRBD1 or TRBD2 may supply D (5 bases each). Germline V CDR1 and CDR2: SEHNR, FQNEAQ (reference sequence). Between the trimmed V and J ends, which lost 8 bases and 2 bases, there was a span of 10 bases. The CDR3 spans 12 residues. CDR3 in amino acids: CASGDAAYEQYF. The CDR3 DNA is TGTGCCAGCGGGGACGCAGCCTACGAGCAGTACTTC. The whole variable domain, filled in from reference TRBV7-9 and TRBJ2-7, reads DTGVSQNPRHKITKRGQNVTFRCDPISEHNRLYWYRQTLGQGPEFLTYFQNEAQLEKSRLLSDRFSAERPKGSFSTLEIQRTEQGDSAMYLCASGDAAYEQYFGPGTRLTVT.

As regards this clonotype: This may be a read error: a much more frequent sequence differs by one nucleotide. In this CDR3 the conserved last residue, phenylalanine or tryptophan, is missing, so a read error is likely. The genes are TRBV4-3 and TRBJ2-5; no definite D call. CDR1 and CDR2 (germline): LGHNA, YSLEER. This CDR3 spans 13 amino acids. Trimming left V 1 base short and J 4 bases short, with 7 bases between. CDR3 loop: CASSQVEAETQYS. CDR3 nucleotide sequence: TGCGCCAGCAGCCAAGTTGAGGCAGAGACCCAGTACTCC.

The CDR3 sequence is CASSQVGSGQRNTGELFF. As DNA, the CDR3 is TGTGCCAGCAGCCAAGTTGGGTCCGGACAGCGAAACACCGGGGAGCTGTTTTTT. V is TRBV4-2 and J is TRBJ2-2; weak D call: TRBD1 (6 bases). This CDR3 spans 18 amino acids. Trimming cost V 1 base and J 2 bases, with 17 bases left between them. The germline gives CDR1 LGHNA, CDR2 YNFKEQ.

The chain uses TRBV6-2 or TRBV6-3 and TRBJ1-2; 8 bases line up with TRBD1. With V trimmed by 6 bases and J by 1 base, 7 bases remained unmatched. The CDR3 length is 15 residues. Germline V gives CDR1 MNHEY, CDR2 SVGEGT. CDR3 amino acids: CASRLWTGSNYGYTF. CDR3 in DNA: TGTGCCAGCAGACTTTGGACAGGGAGTAACTATGGCTACACCTTC.

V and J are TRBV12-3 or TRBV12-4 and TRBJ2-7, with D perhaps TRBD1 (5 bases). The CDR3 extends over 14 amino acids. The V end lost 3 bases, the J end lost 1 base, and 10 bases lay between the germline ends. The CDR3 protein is CASSLSYRSYEQYF. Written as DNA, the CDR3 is TGTGCCAGCAGTTTGTCGTACAGGTCCTACGAGCAGTACTTC.

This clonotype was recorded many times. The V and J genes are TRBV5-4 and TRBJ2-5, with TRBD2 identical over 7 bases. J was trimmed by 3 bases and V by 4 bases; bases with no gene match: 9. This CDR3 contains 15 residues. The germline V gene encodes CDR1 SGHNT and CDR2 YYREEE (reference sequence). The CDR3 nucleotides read TGTGCCAGCAGCGAGAGCGGACTAGTCGAAGAGACCCAGTACTTC. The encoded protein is CASSESGLVEETQYF.

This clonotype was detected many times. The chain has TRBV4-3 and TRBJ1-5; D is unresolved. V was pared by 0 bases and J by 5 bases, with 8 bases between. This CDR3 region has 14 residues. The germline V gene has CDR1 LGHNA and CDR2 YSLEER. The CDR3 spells CASSQDLFDQPQHF. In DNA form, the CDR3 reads TGCGCCAGCAGCCAAGATCTATTCGATCAGCCCCAGCATTTT.

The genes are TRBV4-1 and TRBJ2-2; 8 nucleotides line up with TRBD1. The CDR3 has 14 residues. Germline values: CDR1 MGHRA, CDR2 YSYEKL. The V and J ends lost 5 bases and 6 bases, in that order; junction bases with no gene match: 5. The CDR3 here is CASSATGGSGELFF. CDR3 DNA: TGCGCCAGCAGCGCTACAGGGGGGTCCGGGGAGCTGTTTTTT.

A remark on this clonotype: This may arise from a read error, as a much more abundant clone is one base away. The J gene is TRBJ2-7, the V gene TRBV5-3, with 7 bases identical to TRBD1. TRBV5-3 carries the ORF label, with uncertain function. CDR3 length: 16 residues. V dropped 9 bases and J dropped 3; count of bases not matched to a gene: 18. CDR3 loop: CANRDGQARLYYEQYF. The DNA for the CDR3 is TGTGCCAACCGGGACGGACAGGCTCGCCTCTACTACGAGCAGTACTTC.

The CDR3 reads CASSSRDRFGNYGYTF. CDR3 nucleotides: TGTGCCAGCAGCTCGCGGGACAGGTTTGGTAACTATGGCTACACCTTC. J is TRBJ1-2 and V is TRBV13; 8 nucleotides match TRBD1. J was trimmed by 1 base and V by 4 bases; bases with no gene match: 8. There are 16 residues in the CDR3. Germline V gives CDR1 PRHDT, CDR2 FYEKMQ (reference sequence). The variable domain in full, with the rest retrieved from reference TRBV13 and TRBJ1-2, is AAGVIQSPRHLIKEKRETATLKCYPIPRHDTVYWYQQGPGQDPQFLISFYEKMQSDKGSIPDRFSAQQFSDYHSELNMSSLELGDSALYFCASSSRDRFGNYGYTFGSGTRLTVV.

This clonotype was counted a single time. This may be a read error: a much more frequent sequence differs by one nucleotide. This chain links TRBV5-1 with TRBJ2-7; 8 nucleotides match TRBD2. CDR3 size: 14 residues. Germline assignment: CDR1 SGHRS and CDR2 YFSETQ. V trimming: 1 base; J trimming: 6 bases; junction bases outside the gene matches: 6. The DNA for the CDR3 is TGCGCCAGCAGCTTGCTCGGGGGGGAGCTCGAGCAGTACTTC. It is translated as CASSLLGGELEQYF.

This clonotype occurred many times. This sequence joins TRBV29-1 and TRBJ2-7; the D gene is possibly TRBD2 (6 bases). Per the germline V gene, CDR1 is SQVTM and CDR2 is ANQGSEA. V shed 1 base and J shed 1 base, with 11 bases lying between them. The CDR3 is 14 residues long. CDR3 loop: CSVEGGVGSYEQYF. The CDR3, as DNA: TGCAGCGTTGAAGGCGGGGTCGGATCCTACGAGCAGTACTTC.

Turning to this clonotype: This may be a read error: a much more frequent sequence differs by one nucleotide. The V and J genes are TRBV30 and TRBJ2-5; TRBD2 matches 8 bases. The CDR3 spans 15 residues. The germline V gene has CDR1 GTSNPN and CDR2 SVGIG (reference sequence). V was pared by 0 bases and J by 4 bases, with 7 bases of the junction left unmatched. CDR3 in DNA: TGTGCCTGGAGTGTACGGCGGGGGGTACGAGAGACCCAGTACTTC. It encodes CAWSVRRGVRETQYF.

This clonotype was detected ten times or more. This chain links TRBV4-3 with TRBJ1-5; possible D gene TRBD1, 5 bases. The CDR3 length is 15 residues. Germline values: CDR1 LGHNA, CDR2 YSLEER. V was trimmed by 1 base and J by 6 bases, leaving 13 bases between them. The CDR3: CASSQVQGEVQPQHF. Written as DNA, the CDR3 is TGCGCCAGCAGCCAAGTCCAGGGTGAGGTTCAGCCCCAGCATTTT.